This T cell receptor beta chain was recovered during a study of T cells of healthy individuals. Turning to this clonotype: A much bigger clone sits one base away, suggesting this may be a read error.

TCRdb used MiXCR to reprocess the 5' RACE reads, holding one entry per CDR3 protein. The sample holds about 57,000 distinct CDR3 sequences; 15% to 20% are singletons and the top ten take around 4.6%. Deletions cut 10 bases from V and 3 bases from J, with 17 bases between. CDR3 length: 14 amino acids. Looked up from germline, CDR1 is SGHVS and CDR2 is FNYEAQ. The source is a human donor in good health. The gene calls are TRBV7-6 and TRBJ2-3, with no clear D. The CDR3 reads CANTVLSLTDTQYF. In DNA, the CDR3 is TGTGCCAACACCGTTCTTTCGCTGACAGATACGCAGTATTTT. Variable domain in full (rest from reference TRBV7-6 and TRBJ2-3): GAGVSQSPRYKVTKRGQDVALRCDPISGHVSLYWYRQALGQGPEFLTYFNYEAQQDKSGLPNDRFSAERPEGSISTLTIQRTEQRDSAMYRCANTVLSLTDTQYFGPGTRLTVL.